Presented here are 32 T cell receptor beta chains from one specimen sequenced in a study of human T cells and chemical hapten exposure. TCRdb reprocessed the RACE reads via MiXCR and lists one record per CDR3 protein. The table includes fewer than 50,000 distinct CDR3 sequences, roughly 7.6% detected once. Time point: pre-sensitization, week 0. Sample treatment: therapeutic diphenylcyclopropenone sensitization with weekly scalp DPC. The specimen comprised whole blood, sampled in connection with sensitization to the hapten diphenylcyclopropenone (DPC). The receptors originated from a woman in her 50s with alopecia areata. Some clones in this sample may be carry-over from other donors' samples.

In this sample, this clonotype turned up many times. CDR3 in DNA: TGTGCCAGCACAGAGCGGGAGGGCTACCGATACGAGCAGTACTTC. Protein: CASTEREGYRYEQYF. This chain joins TRBV2 and TRBJ2-7; the match to TRBD2 covers 10 bases. The CDR3 length is 15 residues. V trimming: 7 bases; J trimming: 4 bases; junction bases outside the gene matches: 10. Germline lookup yields CDR1 SNHLY and CDR2 FYNNEI.

This clonotype was detected a few times. The CDR3 protein is CASSLGTGRGSVYGYTF. The CDR3 DNA sequence: TGTGCCAGCAGCTTGGGCACTGGGAGGGGAAGTGTCTATGGCTACACCTTC. The V and J genes are TRBV7-8 and TRBJ1-2; D might be TRBD1 (5 bases). This CDR3 region has 17 residues. Germline CDR1 reads SGHVS; CDR2 reads FQNEAQ. Trimming cost V 3 bases and J 4 bases, with 21 bases left between them.

This clonotype was counted at least ten times. The gene calls are TRBV7-8 and TRBJ2-7; 7 bases agree with TRBD1. Germline V gene data show CDR1 as SGHVS and CDR2 as FQNEAQ. The ends lost 2 bases at V and 3 bases at J; junction bases unmatched: 4. The CDR3 is 14 amino acids. CDR3 nucleotide sequence: TGTGCCAGCAGCTTAAGGGACAGCCTCTACGAGCAGTACTTC. It specifies CASSLRDSLYEQYF. The full variable domain, its missing parts supplied by reference TRBV7-8 and TRBJ2-7, is GAGVSQSPRYKVAKRGQDVALRCDPISGHVSLFWYQQALGQGPEFLTYFQNEAQLDKSGLPSDRFFAERPEGSVSTLKIQRTQQEDSAVYLCASSLRDSLYEQYFGPGTRLTVT.

In DNA form, the CDR3 reads TGTGCCAGCAGCCTTATGGGGGGTGTTATTAACACTGAAGCTTTCTTT. Translated, it gives CASSLMGGVINTEAFF. J is TRBJ1-1 and V is TRBV7-2, with TRBD1 as a possible D gene (5 bases). Germline V gene sequence: CDR1 SGHTA, CDR2 FQGNSA. The CDR3 consists of 16 residues. Trimming cost V 5 bases and J 2 bases, with 18 bases left between them.

This clonotype was counted at least ten times. CDR3 bases: TGTGCCAGCAGTGGCTCCGGGACTAGCGGGAGCGACTACAATGAGCAGTTCTTC. Amino acids: CASSGSGTSGSDYNEQFF. This chain uses TRBV6-2 or TRBV6-3 with TRBJ2-1; 14 bases fit TRBD2. Germline-derived CDR1 and CDR2 are MNHEY and SVGEGT. V lost 5 bases, J lost 3 bases, and 9 bases stayed unmatched. This CDR3 is built from 18 residues.

Many counts were recorded for this clonotype. V usage is TRBV29-1 and J usage is TRBJ1-1, with D possibly TRBD1 on 5 matching bases. The germline CDR1 and CDR2 sequences are SQVTM and ANQGSEA. Trimming took 4 bases from V and 10 from J, leaving 10 bases between them. This CDR3 is 10 amino acids long. This CDR3 is CSVVGARAFF. CDR3 nucleotide sequence: TGCAGCGTTGTAGGGGCGAGAGCTTTCTTT.

This clonotype has ten or more counts. The chain combines TRBV30 with TRBJ2-4, with 8 nucleotides matching TRBD1. Germline V CDR1 and CDR2: GTSNPN, SVGIG (reference sequence). The CDR3 spans 12 residues. V was pared by 1 base and J by 7 bases, with 0 bases of the junction left unmatched. CDR3 sequence: CAWSGTGNIQYF. CDR3 DNA sequence: TGTGCCTGGAGTGGGACAGGGAACATTCAGTACTTC.

This clonotype was counted at least ten times. This chain connects TRBV16 to TRBJ2-7, with 7 bases that match TRBD2. The CDR3 is made up of 12 amino acids. Per the germline V gene, CDR1 is KGHSY and CDR2 is FQNENV. V shed 4 bases, J shed 4 bases, and the junction held 1 base outside the gene matches. The CDR3, as DNA: TGTGCCAGCAGCCTTAGCGGGTACGAGCAGTACTTC. This sequence encodes CASSLSGYEQYF.

This clonotype was observed many times. The rearrangement links TRBV7-2 to TRBJ2-3, with TRBD2 as a possible D gene (5 bases). The V and J ends lost 1 base and 5 bases respectively, with 13 bases between them. The CDR3 covers 15 residues. The V gene's germline CDR1 is SGHTA and CDR2 FQGNSA. CDR3 bases: TGTGCCAGCAGCTTAGAGGGAGCCCCGGGAGATACGCAGTATTTT. Its protein product is CASSLEGAPGDTQYF.

This clonotype was recorded many times. The rearrangement links TRBV10-3 to TRBJ2-1, with a tentative D call TRBD2 (6 bases). The CDR3 has 14 residues. Looked up from germline, CDR1 is ENHRY and CDR2 is SYGVKD. V shed 7 bases and J shed 7 bases, with 17 bases lying between them. In DNA, the CDR3 is TGTGCCATCATGAAGGACGGGAGAGGGAATGAGCAGTTCTTC. This translates into CAIMKDGRGNEQFF.

This clonotype has at least ten counts. CDR3 sequence: CASSPKGTADTQYF. CDR3 DNA: TGTGCCAGCTCACCAAAGGGCACAGCGGATACGCAGTATTTT. J is TRBJ2-3 and V is TRBV18; D not certain. CDR1 is KGHSH, CDR2 LQKENI, per germline. The ends were cut back, 2 bases at V and 6 bases at J, with 12 bases in the middle. This CDR3 comprises 14 residues.

This clonotype has ten or more counts. This rearrangement joins TRBV11-2 to TRBJ1-2; 8 nucleotides match TRBD1. V was pared by 1 base and J by 8 bases, with 9 bases of the junction left unmatched. The CDR3 spans 15 residues. Germline-derived CDR1 and CDR2 are SGHAT and FQNNGV. The CDR3 sequence is CASSLGGTGGRGYTF. The CDR3 DNA reads as TGTGCCAGCAGCTTAGGCGGGACAGGCGGACGAGGCTACACCTTC.

Ten or more counts support this clonotype. The rearrangement joins TRBV29-1 to TRBJ2-2, with D unclear. Germline V gene data show CDR1 as SQVTM and CDR2 as ANQGSEA. CDR3 length equals 11 residues. The V and J ends lost 2 bases and 6 bases respectively, with 4 bases between them. The CDR3 region is CSVERAGELFF. The CDR3 nucleotides read TGCAGCGTTGAAAGGGCCGGGGAGCTGTTTTTT.

This clonotype was found a few times. V is TRBV18 and J is TRBJ1-2; possible D gene TRBD1, 5 bases. The V end lost 0 bases, the J end lost 8 bases, and 10 bases lay between the germline ends. The length of the CDR3 is 13 residues. CDR1 and CDR2 (germline): KGHSH, LQKENI. CDR3 residues: CASSPPQGTGYTF. CDR3 DNA: TGTGCCAGCTCACCACCTCAAGGGACCGGCTACACCTTC.

There are many counts of this clonotype. The chain uses TRBV7-8 and TRBJ1-1; TRBD1 matches at 7 bases. There are 15 residues in the CDR3. V lost 5 bases and J lost 4; bases outside the gene matches: 10. Per the germline V gene, CDR1 is SGHVS and CDR2 is FQNEAQ. The CDR3 DNA reads TGTGCCAGCAGCATCATTCAGGGGGGCGGCACTGAAGCTTTCTTT. It is translated as CASSIIQGGGTEAFF.

This clonotype has at least ten counts. V gene TRBV20-1 combines with J gene TRBJ1-5, with D uncertain. This CDR3 region has 13 residues. V was cut by 6 bases and J by 0 bases, with 9 bases left in between. Germline V gene data show CDR1 as DFQATT and CDR2 as SNEGSKA (reference sequence). The CDR3 DNA reads TGCAGTGCAACTTACAGTAGCAATCAGCCCCAGCATTTT. It yields the protein CSATYSSNQPQHF.

This clonotype was detected only once. A junction end diverges from the germline sequence, so it may reflect a read error. The V gene is TRBV3-1, the J gene TRBJ2-7; D tentatively fits TRBD1 or TRBD2 (5 bases each). The CDR3 loop spans 15 amino acids. CDR1 is LGHDT and CDR2 is YNNKEL in the germline V gene (reference sequence). The CDR3: CASSPEGPRSFEQYF. CDR3 sequence (DNA): TGTGCCAGCAGCCCAGAGGGACCGCGCTCCTTCGAGCAGTACTTC.

Concerning this clonotype itself: Being one base from a much bigger clone, this may be a read error. The chain combines TRBV6-6 with TRBJ1-5; 9 bases are shared with TRBD1. V shed 7 bases and J 5 bases; nucleotides not matched to a gene: 6. This CDR3 contains 14 residues. CDR1 MNHNY and CDR2 SVGAGI come from the germline V gene (reference sequence). The CDR3 loop is CASNGDREDQPQHF. The CDR3 DNA reads TGTGCCAGCAACGGGGACAGGGAGGATCAGCCCCAGCATTTT.

In this sample, this clonotype turned up many times. This chain links TRBV9 with TRBJ2-1; D is unclear. Germline values: CDR1 SGDLS, CDR2 YYNGEE. Between the trimmed V and J ends, which lost 0 bases and 0 bases, there was a span of 10 bases. The CDR3 sequence is 16 residues long. CDR3: CASSVGVPGSYNEQFF. The CDR3 nucleotides read TGTGCCAGCAGCGTAGGGGTCCCCGGCTCCTACAATGAGCAGTTCTTC.

This clonotype was picked up a small number of times. This sequence joins TRBV29-1 and TRBJ1-1; no reliable D call. V gave up 5 bases and J gave up 5 bases, with 15 bases separating them. From germline, CDR1 is SQVTM and CDR2 ANQGSEA. The CDR3 has 13 residues. The CDR3 reads CSVKQGSRTEAFF. The DNA for the CDR3 is TGCAGCGTTAAACAAGGGAGCAGAACTGAAGCTTTCTTT.

The table lists this clonotype with many counts. The V call is TRBV20-1, the J call TRBJ2-5; D unclear. From germline, CDR1 is DFQATT and CDR2 SNEGSKA (reference sequence). This CDR3 has 12 residues. Trimming cost V 7 bases and J 1 base, with 10 bases left between them. This chain's CDR3 is CSVRYRQETQYF. CDR3 coding DNA: TGCAGTGTTCGCTATCGCCAAGAGACCCAGTACTTC.

The sample holds many counts of this clonotype. The V call is TRBV10-3, the J call TRBJ2-1; D is unclear. Trimming pared 3 bases from V and 10 bases from J, leaving 10 bases between. Germline V gene data show CDR1 as ENHRY and CDR2 as SYGVKD. The CDR3 covers 12 residues. Here the CDR3 DNA reads TGTGCCATCAGTGAAGTTCCGCCAGAGCAGTTCTTC. Translation gives CAISEVPPEQFF.

This clonotype was observed at least ten times. This chain joins TRBV5-1 and TRBJ2-2, with TRBD1 identical over 10 bases. CDR1 SGHRS and CDR2 YFSETQ come from the germline V gene. The V segment lost 4 bases and the J segment 3 bases; nucleotides outside the gene matches: 3. The CDR3 has 15 amino acids. The CDR3 region has the DNA TGCGCCAGCAGCAGACAGGGGGCGGACACCGGGGAGCTGTTTTTT. Protein product: CASSRQGADTGELFF. Together with reference TRBV5-1 and TRBJ2-2, the CDR3 gives the full variable domain: KAGVTQTPRYLIKTRGQQVTLSCSPISGHRSVSWYQQTPGQGLQFLFEYFSETQRNKGNFPGRFSGRQFSNSRSEMNVSTLELGDSALYLCASSRQGADTGELFFGEGSRLTVL.

Many counts were recorded for this clonotype. This chain connects TRBV6-2 or TRBV6-3 to TRBJ2-7; TRBD1 might be the D (6 bases). This CDR3 spans 13 amino acids. Germline V gene data show CDR1 as MNHEY and CDR2 as SVGEGT. V lost 6 bases to trimming and J lost 2 bases, with 11 bases between them. The CDR3 protein is CASRKTGAYEQYF. CDR3 coding DNA: TGTGCCAGCAGGAAGACAGGAGCCTACGAGCAGTACTTC.

The V and J genes are TRBV5-1 and TRBJ2-5; TRBD2 might be the D (5 bases). The CDR3 has 13 amino acids. In germline, CDR1 is SGHRS, CDR2 YFSETQ. Trimming removed 4 bases from V and 5 bases from J, with 12 bases in between. CDR3 bases: TGCGCCAGCAGCACAGACGGCGGGGAGACCCAGTACTTC. Encoded protein: CASSTDGGETQYF.

This clonotype was counted at least ten times. This rearrangement joins TRBV20-1 to TRBJ2-2, with D tentatively TRBD1 (5 bases). V lost 1 base, J lost 0 bases, and 9 bases lay in between. Per germline, CDR1 DFQATT and CDR2 SNEGSKA (reference sequence). The CDR3 extends over 15 amino acids. The CDR3 nucleotides are TGCAGTGCTAGAGTAGGGGCAGCGAACACCGGGGAGCTGTTTTTT. It encodes CSARVGAANTGELFF.

This clonotype has at least ten counts. The V and J genes are TRBV4-2 and TRBJ1-2; 9 nucleotides align to TRBD1. Germline assignment: CDR1 LGHNA and CDR2 YNFKEQ. After removal of 4 bases from V and 0 bases from J, the junction contained 6 bases not matched to a gene. The CDR3 consists of 16 residues. The CDR3 loop is CASSPDRGSTNYGYTF. Written as DNA, the CDR3 is TGTGCCAGCAGCCCGGACAGGGGAAGCACTAACTATGGCTACACCTTC.

This clonotype was seen ten or more times. The chain has TRBV5-1 and TRBJ1-2, with D perhaps TRBD1 (5 bases). The length of the CDR3 is 13 residues. With 2 bases removed from V and 3 bases from J, the gap between germline ends came to 8 bases. The germline V gene encodes CDR1 SGHRS and CDR2 YFSETQ. The CDR3 protein is CASSLSRDYGYTF. The CDR3 DNA follows: TGCGCCAGCAGCTTATCCAGGGACTATGGCTACACCTTC.

At least ten counts were recorded for this clonotype. This chain connects TRBV7-2 to TRBJ1-5; 9 positions match TRBD1. In germline, CDR1 is SGHTA, CDR2 FQGNSA. Germline trimming cut 5 bases from V and 7 bases from J; bases unmatched to any gene: 6. CDR3 length: 14 residues. CDR3 amino acids: CASSPQGAGQPQHF. The CDR3 nucleotides are TGTGCCAGCAGCCCACAGGGGGCCGGGCAGCCCCAGCATTTT.

The chain has TRBV10-3 and TRBJ2-1; no definite D call. CDR1 is ENHRY, CDR2 SYGVKD, per germline. V was trimmed by 8 bases and J by 1 base, leaving 9 bases between them. CDR3 size: 13 residues. CDR3 sequence: CAISTQSYNEQFF. DNA of the CDR3: TGTGCCATCTCGACTCAATCCTACAATGAGCAGTTCTTC.

This clonotype occurred many times. The rearrangement uses TRBV7-2 and TRBJ2-7; D is ambiguous. V was shortened by 1 base and J by 2 bases, with 6 bases between the two germline ends. The CDR3 length is 13 residues. Germline V gene lookup returns CDR1 SGHTA and CDR2 FQGNSA. The DNA of the CDR3 is TGTGCCAGCAGCTTAGGACCCCCCTACGAGCAGTACTTC. Translation gives CASSLGPPYEQYF.

This clonotype was observed many times. The rearrangement joins TRBV7-8 to TRBJ2-7, with D tentatively TRBD1 (5 bases). CDR1 is SGHVS, CDR2 FQNEAQ, per germline. This CDR3 is 12 amino acids long. The V and J ends lost 5 bases and 3 bases respectively, with 8 bases between them. The chain's CDR3 is CASSQGSYEQYF. CDR3 nucleotides: TGTGCCAGCAGCCAGGGCAGCTACGAGCAGTACTTC.